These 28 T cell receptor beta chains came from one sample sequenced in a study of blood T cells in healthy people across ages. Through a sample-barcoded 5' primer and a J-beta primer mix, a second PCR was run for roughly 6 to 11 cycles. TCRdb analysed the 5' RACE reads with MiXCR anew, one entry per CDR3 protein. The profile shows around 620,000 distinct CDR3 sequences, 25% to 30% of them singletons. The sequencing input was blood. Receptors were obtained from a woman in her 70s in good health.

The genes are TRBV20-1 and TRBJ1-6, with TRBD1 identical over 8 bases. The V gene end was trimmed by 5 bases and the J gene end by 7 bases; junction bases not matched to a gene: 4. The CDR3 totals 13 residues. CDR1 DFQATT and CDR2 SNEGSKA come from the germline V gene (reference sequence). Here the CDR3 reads CSASGTGNSPLHF. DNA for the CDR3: TGCAGTGCTTCCGGGACAGGCAATTCACCCCTCCACTTT.

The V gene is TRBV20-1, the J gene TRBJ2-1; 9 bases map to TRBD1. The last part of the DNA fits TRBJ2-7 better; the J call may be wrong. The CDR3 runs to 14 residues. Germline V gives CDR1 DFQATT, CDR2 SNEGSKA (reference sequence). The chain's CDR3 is CSAPPGQGIYEQYF. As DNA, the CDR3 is TGCAGTGCCCCTCCGGGACAGGGAATCTACGAGCAGTACTTC.

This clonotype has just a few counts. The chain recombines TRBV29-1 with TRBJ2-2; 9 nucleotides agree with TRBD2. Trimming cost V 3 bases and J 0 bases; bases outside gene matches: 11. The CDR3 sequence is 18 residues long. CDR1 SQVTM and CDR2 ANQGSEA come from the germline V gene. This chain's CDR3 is CSVEKLGAGGPNTGELFF. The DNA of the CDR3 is TGCAGCGTTGAGAAGCTTGGAGCGGGGGGACCGAACACCGGGGAGCTGTTTTTT.

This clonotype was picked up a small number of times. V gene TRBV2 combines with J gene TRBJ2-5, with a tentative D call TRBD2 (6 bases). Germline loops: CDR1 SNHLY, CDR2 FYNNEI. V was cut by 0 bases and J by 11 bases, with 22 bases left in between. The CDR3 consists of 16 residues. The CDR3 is CASSEAGVRGFREQYF. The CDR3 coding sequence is TGTGCCAGCAGTGAAGCGGGGGTACGGGGCTTCCGGGAGCAGTACTTC. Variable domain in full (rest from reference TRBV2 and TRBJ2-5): EPEVTQTPSHQVTQMGQEVILRCVPISNHLYFYWYRQILGQKVEFLVSFYNNEISEKSEIFDDQFSVERPDGSNFTLKIRSTKLEDSAMYFCASSEAGVRGFREQYFGPGTRLLVL.

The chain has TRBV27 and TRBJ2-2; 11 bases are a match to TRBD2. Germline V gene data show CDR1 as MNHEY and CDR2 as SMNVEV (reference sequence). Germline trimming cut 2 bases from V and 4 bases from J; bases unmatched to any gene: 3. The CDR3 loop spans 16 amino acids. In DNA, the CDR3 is TGTGCCAGCAGTTTACGGCTAGCGGGGGGCACCGGGGAGCTGTTTTTT. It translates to CASSLRLAGGTGELFF.

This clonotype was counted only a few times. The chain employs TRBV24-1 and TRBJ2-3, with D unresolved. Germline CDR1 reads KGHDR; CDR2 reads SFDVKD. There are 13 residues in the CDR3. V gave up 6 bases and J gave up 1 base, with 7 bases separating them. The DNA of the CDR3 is TGTGCCACCAGTAGAGTAGGCACAGATACGCAGTATTTT. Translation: CATSRVGTDTQYF.

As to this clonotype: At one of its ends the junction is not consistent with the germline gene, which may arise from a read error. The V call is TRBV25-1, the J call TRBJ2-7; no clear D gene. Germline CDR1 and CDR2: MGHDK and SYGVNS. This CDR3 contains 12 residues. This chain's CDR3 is CASSEFGNEQCF. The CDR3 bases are TGTGCCAGCAGTGAATTCGGAAACGAGCAGTGCTTC.

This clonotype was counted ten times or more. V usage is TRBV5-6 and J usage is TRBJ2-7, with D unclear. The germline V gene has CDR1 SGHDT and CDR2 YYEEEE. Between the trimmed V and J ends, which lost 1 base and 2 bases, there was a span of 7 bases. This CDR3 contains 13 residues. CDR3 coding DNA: TGTGCCAGCAGCTTGAATAGGGCCTACGAGCAGTACTTC. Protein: CASSLNRAYEQYF.

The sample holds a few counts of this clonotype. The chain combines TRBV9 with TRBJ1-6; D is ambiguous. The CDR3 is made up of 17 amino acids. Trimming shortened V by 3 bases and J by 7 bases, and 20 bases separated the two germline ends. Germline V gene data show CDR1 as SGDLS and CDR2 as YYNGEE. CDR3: CASSDSLGITRNSPLHF. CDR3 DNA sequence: TGTGCCAGCAGCGACTCACTCGGGATTACCCGCAATTCACCCCTCCACTTT.

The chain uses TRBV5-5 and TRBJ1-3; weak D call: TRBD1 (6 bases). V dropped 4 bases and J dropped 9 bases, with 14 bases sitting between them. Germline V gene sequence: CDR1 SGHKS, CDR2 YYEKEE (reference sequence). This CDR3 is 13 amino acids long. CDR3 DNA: TGTGCCAGCAGCCCCGGACAGATCGCCACCATATATTTT. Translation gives CASSPGQIATIYF.

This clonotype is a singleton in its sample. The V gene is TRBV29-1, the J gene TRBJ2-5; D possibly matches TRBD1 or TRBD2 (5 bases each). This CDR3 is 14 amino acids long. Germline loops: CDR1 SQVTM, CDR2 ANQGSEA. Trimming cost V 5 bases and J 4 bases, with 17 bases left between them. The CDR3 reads CSVSPPGRRETQYF. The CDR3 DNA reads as TGCAGCGTTAGCCCACCGGGACGGAGAGAGACCCAGTACTTC.

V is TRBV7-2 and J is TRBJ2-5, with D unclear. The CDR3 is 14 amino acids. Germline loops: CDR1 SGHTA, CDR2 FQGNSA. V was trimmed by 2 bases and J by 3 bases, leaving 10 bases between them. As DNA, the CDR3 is TGTGCCAGCAGCTTATCTAACTACAAAGAGACCCAGTACTTC. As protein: CASSLSNYKETQYF.

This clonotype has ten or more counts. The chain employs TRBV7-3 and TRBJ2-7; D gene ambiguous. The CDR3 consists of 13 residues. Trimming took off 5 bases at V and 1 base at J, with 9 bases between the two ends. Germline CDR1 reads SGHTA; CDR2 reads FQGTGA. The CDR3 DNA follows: TGTGCCAGCAGCCCTGACGGGTCCTACGAGCAGTACTTC. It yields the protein CASSPDGSYEQYF.

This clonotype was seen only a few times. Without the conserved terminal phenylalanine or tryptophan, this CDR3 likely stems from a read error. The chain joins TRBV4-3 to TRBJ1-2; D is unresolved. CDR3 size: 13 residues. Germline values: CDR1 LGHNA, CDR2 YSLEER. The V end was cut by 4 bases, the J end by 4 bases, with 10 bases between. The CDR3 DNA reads TGCGCCAGCAGCCCACGAGGTTTCTATGGCTACACCCTC. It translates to CASSPRGFYGYTL.

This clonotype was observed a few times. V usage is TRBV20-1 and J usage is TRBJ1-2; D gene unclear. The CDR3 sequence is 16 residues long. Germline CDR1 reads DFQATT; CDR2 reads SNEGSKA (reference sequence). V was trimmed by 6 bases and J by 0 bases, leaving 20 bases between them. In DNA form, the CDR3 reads TGCAGTGCCACACAACCTGGACGGAGAACTAACTATGGCTACACCTTC. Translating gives CSATQPGRRTNYGYTF.

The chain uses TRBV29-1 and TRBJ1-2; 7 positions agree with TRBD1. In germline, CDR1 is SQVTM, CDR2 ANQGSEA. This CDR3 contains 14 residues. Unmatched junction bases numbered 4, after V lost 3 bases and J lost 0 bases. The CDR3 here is CSVDRRGPNYGYTF. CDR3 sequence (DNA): TGCAGCGTTGATAGGAGGGGGCCTAACTATGGCTACACCTTC. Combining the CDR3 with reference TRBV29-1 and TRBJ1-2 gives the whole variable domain SAVISQKPSRDICQRGTSLTIQCQVDSQVTMMFWYRQQPGQSLTLIATANQGSEATYESGFVIDKFPISRPNLTFSTLTVSNMSPEDSSIYLCSVDRRGPNYGYTFGSGTRLTVV.

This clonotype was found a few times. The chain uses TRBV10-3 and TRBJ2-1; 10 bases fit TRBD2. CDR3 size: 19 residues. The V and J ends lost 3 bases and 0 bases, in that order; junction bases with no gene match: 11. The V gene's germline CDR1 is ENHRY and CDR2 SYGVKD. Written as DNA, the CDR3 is TGTGCCATCAGTGATTTCAGCGGGGGGGCACGAAGCTCCTACAATGAGCAGTTCTTC. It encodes CAISDFSGGARSSYNEQFF.

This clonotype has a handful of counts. This CDR3 reads CASSVAGTYEQYF. In nucleotides, the CDR3 is TGTGCCAGCAGCGTTGCGGGGACCTACGAGCAGTACTTC. This rearrangement joins TRBV9 to TRBJ2-7; tentative D call: TRBD2 (6 bases). This CDR3 spans 13 amino acids. Looked up from germline, CDR1 is SGDLS and CDR2 is YYNGEE. V was pared by 2 bases and J by 2 bases, with 8 bases between.

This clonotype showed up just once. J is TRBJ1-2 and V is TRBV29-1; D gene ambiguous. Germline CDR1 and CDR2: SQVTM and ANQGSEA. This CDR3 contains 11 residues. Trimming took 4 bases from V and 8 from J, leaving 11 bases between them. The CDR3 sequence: CSVGSDGGYTF. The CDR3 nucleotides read TGCAGCGTTGGTTCCGACGGGGGCTACACCTTC.

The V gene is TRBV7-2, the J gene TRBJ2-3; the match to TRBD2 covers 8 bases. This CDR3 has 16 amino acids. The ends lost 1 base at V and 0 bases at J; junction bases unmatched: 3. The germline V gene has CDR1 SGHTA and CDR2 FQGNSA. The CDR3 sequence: CASSLERGPSTDTQYF. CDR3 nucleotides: TGTGCCAGCAGCTTAGAGCGGGGGCCTAGCACAGATACGCAGTATTTT. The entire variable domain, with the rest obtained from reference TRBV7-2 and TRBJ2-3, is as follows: GAGVSQSPSNKVTEKGKDVELRCDPISGHTALYWYRQSLGQGLEFLIYFQGNSAPDKSGLPSDRFSAERTGGSVSTLTIQRTQQEDSAVYLCASSLERGPSTDTQYFGPGTRLTVL.

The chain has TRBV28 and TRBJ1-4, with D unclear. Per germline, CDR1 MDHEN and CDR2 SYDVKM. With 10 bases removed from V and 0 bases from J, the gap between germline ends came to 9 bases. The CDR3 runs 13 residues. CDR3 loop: CATRLATNEKLFF. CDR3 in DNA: TGTGCCACCCGACTCGCAACTAATGAAAAACTGTTTTTT.

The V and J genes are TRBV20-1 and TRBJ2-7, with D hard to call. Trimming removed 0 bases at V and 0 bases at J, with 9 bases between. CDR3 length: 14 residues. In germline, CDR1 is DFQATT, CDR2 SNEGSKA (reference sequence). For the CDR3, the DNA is TGCAGTGCTAGAGATCCCAGGCTCTCCTACGAGCAGTACTTC. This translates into CSARDPRLSYEQYF.

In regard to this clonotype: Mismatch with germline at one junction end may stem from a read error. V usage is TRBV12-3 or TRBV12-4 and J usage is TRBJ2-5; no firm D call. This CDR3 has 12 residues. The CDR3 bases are TGTGCCAGCAGTTTCGGAGCAGAGGCCCAGTACTTC. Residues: CASSFGAEAQYF.

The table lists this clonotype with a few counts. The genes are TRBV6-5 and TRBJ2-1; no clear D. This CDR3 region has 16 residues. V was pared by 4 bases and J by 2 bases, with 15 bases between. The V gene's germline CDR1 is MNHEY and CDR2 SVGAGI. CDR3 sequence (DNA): TGTGCCAGCAGTTCGGTGGCGGTTCAGGCCTACAATGAGCAGTTCTTC. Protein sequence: CASSSVAVQAYNEQFF.

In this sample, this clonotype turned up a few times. CDR3 protein: CASSHRPGLVGGTQYF. The CDR3 nucleotides read TGTGCCAGCAGCCACCGACCGGGACTAGTAGGGGGGACCCAGTACTTC. The V gene is TRBV3-1, the J gene TRBJ2-5; 8 nucleotides align to TRBD2. After removal of 3 bases from V and 7 bases from J, the junction contained 13 bases not matched to a gene. CDR3 size: 16 residues. CDR1 is LGHDT, CDR2 YNNKEL, per germline (reference sequence).

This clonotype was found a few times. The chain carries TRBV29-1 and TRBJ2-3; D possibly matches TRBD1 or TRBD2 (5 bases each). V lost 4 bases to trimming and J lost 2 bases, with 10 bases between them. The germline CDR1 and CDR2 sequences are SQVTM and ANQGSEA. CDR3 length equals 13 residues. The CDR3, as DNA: TGCAGCGTTGTCCACGGGGCCACAGATACGCAGTATTTT. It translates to CSVVHGATDTQYF.

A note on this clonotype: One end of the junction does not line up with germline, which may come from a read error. The CDR3, as DNA: TGTGCCAGCAGCCGAGAAACAGGGTTTGACGGGGAGCTTTTTTTT. It yields the protein CASSRETGFDGELFF. This chain links TRBV5-4 with TRBJ2-2, with a weak D call TRBD1 (6 bases). The germline gives CDR1 SGHNT, CDR2 YYREEE (reference sequence). The CDR3 is 15 residues long.

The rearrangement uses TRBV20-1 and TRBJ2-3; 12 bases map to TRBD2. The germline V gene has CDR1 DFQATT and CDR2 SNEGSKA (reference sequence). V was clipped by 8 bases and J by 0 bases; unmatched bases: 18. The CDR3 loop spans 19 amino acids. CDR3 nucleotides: TGCAGTACACCGGGACTAGCGGGTCCCGAGAGATCTAGCACAGATACGCAGTATTTT. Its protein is CSTPGLAGPERSSTDTQYF.